This T cell receptor (beta chain) was recovered during a study of kidney transplant recipient with SARS-CoV-2 infection (dated by TCRdb to the early 2020s). The junction shows trimming of 3 bases on V and 5 bases on J, plus 17 bases between the germline ends. The CDR3, cysteine through phenylalanine, is 15 amino acids long. The CDR3 DNA has 45 bases and is translated from base 1. The germline V gene (reference sequence) sets CDR1 to DFQATT and CDR2 to SNEGSKA. The sequencer was an Illumina MiSeq. The peripheral T cell repertoire was profiled for human TCRbeta genes. The authors' pipeline ran thus. To account for variability over time, differences in clonotype abundance were tested using beta-binomial modelling. Clonotypes that had expanded were screened against the ImmuneCODE reference database of SARS-CoV-2-associated TCRs and mapped onto regions of the viral genome. Additional repertoire analyses examined TRBV gene usage, CDR3 length, CDR3 amino acid overlap between time points, distributions of clonotype abundance, and Jaccard similarity. The raw public reads went through TCRdb reprocessing: fastp at Q25, MiXCR clone calling, in-frame beta chains kept. Under each unique CDR3 protein, matching rows form one entry showing the most common genes and DNA. It is TCRdb's table, rather than the study itself, that gives the V and J calls and clone size. This sample lists roughly 250,000 distinct CDR3 sequences; under 30% were detected once. The ten most abundant clones make up less than 8.5% of the sample.

What this sample's time point label stands for: pre-pandemic baseline sample and day 111 after first positive SARS-CoV-2 test. In the case of this clonotype: Which antigen it targets is not known. Just one base apart from a much larger clone, this may be a read error.

Sequences were derived from a blood sample, sampled at baseline and on day 111 from a kidney transplant recipient. This TCR was recovered from a young adult male patient who had COVID-19 and was a kidney transplant recipient. In patients who had a transplant, some T cells may come from the graft donor. The chain links TRBV20-1 with TRBJ1-5, with no reliable assignment of the D segment. The CDR3 reads CSARLPGSRDQPQHF. DNA sequence: TGCAGTGCTAGGCTGCCCGGGAGTCGGGATCAGCCCCAGCATTTT.